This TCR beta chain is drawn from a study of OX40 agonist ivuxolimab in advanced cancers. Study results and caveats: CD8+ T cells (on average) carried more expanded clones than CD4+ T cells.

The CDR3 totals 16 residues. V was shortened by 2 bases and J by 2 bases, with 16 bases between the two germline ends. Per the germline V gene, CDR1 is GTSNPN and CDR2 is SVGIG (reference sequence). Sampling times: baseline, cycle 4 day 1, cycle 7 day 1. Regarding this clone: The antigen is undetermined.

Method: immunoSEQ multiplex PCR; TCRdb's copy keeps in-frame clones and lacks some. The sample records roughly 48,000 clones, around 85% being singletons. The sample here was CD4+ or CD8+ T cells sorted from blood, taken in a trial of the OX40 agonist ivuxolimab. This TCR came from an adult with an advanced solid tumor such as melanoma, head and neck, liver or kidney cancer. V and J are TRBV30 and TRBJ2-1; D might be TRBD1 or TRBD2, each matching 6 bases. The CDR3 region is CAWSTLGGAAYNEQFF. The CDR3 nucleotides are TGTGCCTGGAGTACGTTGGGGGGCGCAGCCTACAATGAGCAGTTCTTC.